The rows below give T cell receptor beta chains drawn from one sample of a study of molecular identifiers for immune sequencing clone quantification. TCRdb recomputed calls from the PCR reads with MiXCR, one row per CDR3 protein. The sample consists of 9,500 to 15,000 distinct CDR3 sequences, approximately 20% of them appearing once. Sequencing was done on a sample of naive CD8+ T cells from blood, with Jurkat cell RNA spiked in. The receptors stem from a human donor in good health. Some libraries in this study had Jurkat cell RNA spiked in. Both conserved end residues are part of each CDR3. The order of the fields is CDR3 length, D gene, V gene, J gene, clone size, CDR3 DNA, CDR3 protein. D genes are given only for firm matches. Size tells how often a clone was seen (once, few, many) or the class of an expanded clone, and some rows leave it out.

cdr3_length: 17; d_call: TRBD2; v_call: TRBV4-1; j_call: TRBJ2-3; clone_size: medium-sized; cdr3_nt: TGCGCCAGCAGCCAAGAAAGCGGGAGGGCCGTGACAGATACGCAGTATTTT; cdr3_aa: CASSQESGRAVTDTQYF
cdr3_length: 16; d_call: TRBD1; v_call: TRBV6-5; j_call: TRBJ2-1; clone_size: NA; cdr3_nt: TGTGCCAGCAGTCCTTCACAGGGGGAAAGGGACAATGAGCAGTTCTTC; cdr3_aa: CASSPSQGERDNEQFF
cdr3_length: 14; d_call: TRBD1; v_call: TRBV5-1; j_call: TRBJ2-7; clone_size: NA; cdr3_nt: TGCGCCAGCAGCTTTACAGGGGGTCCCTACAAGCAGTACTTC; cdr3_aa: CASSFTGGPYKQYF
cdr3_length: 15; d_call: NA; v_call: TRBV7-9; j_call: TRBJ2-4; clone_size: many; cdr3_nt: TGTGCCAGCACCTCGGGGCAGGCAGCCAAAAACATTCAGTACTTC; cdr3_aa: CASTSGQAAKNIQYF
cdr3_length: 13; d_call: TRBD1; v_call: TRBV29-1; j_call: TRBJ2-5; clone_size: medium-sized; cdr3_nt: TGCAGCGTTGAAAAAACAGGGGTCGAGACCCAGTACTTC; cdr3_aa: CSVEKTGVETQYF
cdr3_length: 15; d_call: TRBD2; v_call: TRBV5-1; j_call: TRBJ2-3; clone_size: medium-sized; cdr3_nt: TGCGCCAGCAGCTTGGCAGGACTAGATACAGATACGCAGTATTTT; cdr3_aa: CASSLAGLDTDTQYF
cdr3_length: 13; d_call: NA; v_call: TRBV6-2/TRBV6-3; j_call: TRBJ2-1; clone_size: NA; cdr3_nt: TGTGCCAGCAGTCCCCTGGGGTACAATGAGCAGTTCTTC; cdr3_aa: CASSPLGYNEQFF
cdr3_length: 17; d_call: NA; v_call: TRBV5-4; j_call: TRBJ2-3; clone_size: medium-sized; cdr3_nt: TGTGCCAGCAGCTCGGGACTCTCCTTTTCTAGCACAGATACGCAGTATTTT; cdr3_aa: CASSSGLSFSSTDTQYF
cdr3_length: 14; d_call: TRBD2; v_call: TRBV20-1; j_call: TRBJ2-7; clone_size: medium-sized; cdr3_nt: TGCAGTGCTAGAGATTGGGCTAGCGGTGACGAGCAGTACTTC; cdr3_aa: CSARDWASGDEQYF
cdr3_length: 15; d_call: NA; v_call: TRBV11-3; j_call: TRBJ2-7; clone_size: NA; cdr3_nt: TGTGCCAGCAGCGGCAGGGATTTCGAATCCAACGGGCAGTACTTC; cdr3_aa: CASSGRDFESNGQYF
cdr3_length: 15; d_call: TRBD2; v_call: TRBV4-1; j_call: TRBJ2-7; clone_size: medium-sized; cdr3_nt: TGCGCCAGCAGCCATAGGACTAGCGGGAGTTACGAGCAGTACTTC; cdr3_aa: CASSHRTSGSYEQYF
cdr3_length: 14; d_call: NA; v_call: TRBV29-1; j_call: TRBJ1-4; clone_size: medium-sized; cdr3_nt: TGCAGCGCTTATCCAATAGCAACTAATGAAAAACTGTTTTTT; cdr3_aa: CSAYPIATNEKLFF
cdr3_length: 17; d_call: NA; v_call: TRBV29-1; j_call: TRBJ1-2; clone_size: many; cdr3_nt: TGCAGCGTTGAAGGGGCAGTAGGGAGGGAGCCCGGATATGGCTACACCTTC; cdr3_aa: CSVEGAVGREPGYGYTF
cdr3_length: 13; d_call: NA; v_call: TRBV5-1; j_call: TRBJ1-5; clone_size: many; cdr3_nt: TGCGCCAGCAGCTTGGGGGGTGGTCAGCCCCAGCATTTT; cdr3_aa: CASSLGGGQPQHF
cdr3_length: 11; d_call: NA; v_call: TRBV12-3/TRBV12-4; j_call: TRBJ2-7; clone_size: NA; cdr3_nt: TGTGCCAGCAGCTTTACCCACGAGCAGTACTTC; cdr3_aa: CASSFTHEQYF
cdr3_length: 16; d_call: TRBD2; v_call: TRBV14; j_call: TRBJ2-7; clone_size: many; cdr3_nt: TGTGCCAGCAGCCAAGTTGGAGGGAGGGTCGCCTACGAGCAGTACTTC; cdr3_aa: CASSQVGGRVAYEQYF
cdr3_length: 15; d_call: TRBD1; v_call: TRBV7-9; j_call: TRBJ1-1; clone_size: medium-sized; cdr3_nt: TGTGCCAGCAGCTCCGGCAAAGGGGGCATTACTGAAGCTTTCTTT; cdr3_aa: CASSSGKGGITEAFF
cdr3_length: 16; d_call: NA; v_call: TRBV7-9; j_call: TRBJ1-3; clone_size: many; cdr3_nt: TGTGCCAGCAGCTTAGGTTCAGGGTTCTCTGGAAACACCATATATTTT; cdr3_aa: CASSLGSGFSGNTIYF
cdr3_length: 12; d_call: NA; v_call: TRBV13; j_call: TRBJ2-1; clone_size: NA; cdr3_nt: TGTGCCAGCAGCATTCCGCCCAACGAGCTGTTCTTC; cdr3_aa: CASSIPPNELFF
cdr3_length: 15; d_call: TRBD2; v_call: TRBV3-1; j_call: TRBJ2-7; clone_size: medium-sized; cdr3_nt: TGTGCCAGCAGCCGACTAGCGGGAGCTACCTACGAGCAGTACTTC; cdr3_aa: CASSRLAGATYEQYF